This T cell receptor beta chain was retrieved from a study of blood T cell repertoires in COVID-19. Study in general: Samples of COVID-19 (acute and convalescent) were obtained from the United States, Italy and Spain. T cells, B-cell-depleted T cells, or PBMCs supplied cDNA or gDNA.

Authors' methods: Amplified reference gene primers provided the basis for estimating nucleated cell counts. Libraries were prepared by immunoSEQ multiplex PCR; TCRdb keeps only in-frame clonotypes and omits some of them. V and J calls plus clone size are reproduced from that table; the DNA served to infer D and trimming. There are some 90,000 clones in the sample; more than 65% occur only once, and around 4.5% lies in the top ten. The CDR3 loop spans 17 amino acids. Germline V CDR1 and CDR2: SGHRS, YFSETQ. V gave up 5 bases and J gave up 0 bases, with 18 bases separating them. This clone was seen just once.

This chain uses TRBV5-1 with TRBJ2-1, with D possibly being TRBD2 (6 bases). The TCR sequence derives from a man aged 55 to 70 with acute or convalescent COVID-19. The sequenced material came from peripheral blood. CDR3 loop: CASSPGSQRSSYNEQFF. DNA of the CDR3: TGCGCCAGCAGTCCCGGGAGTCAGCGAAGCTCCTACAATGAGCAGTTCTTC.